These T cell receptor beta chains were read from a single sample in a study of patients and donors after allogeneic stem cell transplantation. TCRdb re-analysed the RT-PCR reads in MiXCR, keeping a single row per CDR3 protein. The profile shows approximately 150,000 distinct CDR3 sequences, roughly 35% of them singletons. The specimen was blood, either unsorted or a sorted T cell fraction (not recorded which). Source of these receptors: a human donor who was either an allogeneic HSCT recipient or a stem cell or donor lymphocyte infusion donor (not recorded which). It is not recorded whose cells these are; they may come from a transplant donor. CDR3s include the opening cysteine and the closing phenylalanine or tryptophan. Rows give clone size only sometimes, using once, few, many, or a class for an expanded clone.

V	size	J	CDR3
TRBV6-4	few	TRBJ2-3	CASSTGGGTDTQYF
TRBV12-3/TRBV12-4	.	TRBJ1-1	CASKPGGTEAFF
TRBV29-1	few	TRBJ1-5	CSDNTGTGSNQPQHF
TRBV28	.	TRBJ1-1	CASSLQGNPTEAFF
TRBV4-2	.	TRBJ1-6	CASSQDWIGNSPLHF
TRBV20-1	few	TRBJ1-3	CSAPSLRIPNTIYF
TRBV29-1	.	TRBJ2-1	CSVWTENYNEQFF
TRBV4-3	.	TRBJ2-3	CASSQEETSTDTQYF
TRBV12-3/TRBV12-4	few	TRBJ1-4	CASSPGGNEKLFF
TRBV5-6	once	TRBJ1-6	CASSLQGDSPLHF
TRBV6-2/TRBV6-3	.	TRBJ2-2	CASSHTGELFF
TRBV9	few	TRBJ2-5	CASSVATSGGYQETQYF
TRBV12-3/TRBV12-4	once	TRBJ2-5	CASSFGGPLEAQYF
TRBV24-1	.	TRBJ2-3	CATSEPQGAADTQYF
TRBV20-1	few	TRBJ1-1	CSATGTGRTEAFF
TRBV19	few	TRBJ1-2	CASSATLKGYTF
TRBV6-5	few	TRBJ1-3	CASRGRTGNTIYF
TRBV6-1	few	TRBJ1-1	CASSERGTSQMNTEAFF
TRBV27	many	TRBJ1-1	CASRAGGVNTEAFF
TRBV6-6	.	TRBJ1-2	CASSYVGQGAAGYTF
TRBV20-1	few	TRBJ1-1	CSAKNREHTEAFF
TRBV6-5	.	TRBJ1-2	CASSYGGYGYTF
TRBV28	once	TRBJ2-5	CASTMGGVETQYF
TRBV6-5	few	TRBJ2-3	CAGFAGTDGIDTQYF
TRBV5-6	few	TRBJ1-2	CASSTDRGNNYGYTF
TRBV28	few	TRBJ2-7	CASSLAGGSYEQYF